Below, 10 T cell receptor beta chains from the same sample are listed, as sequenced in a study of PD-1 blockade in classical Hodgkin lymphoma. After autologous stem cell transplantation all patients relapsed, and prior brentuximab vedotin exposure differed between cohorts. Using immunoSEQ multiplex PCR, the repertoire was profiled, and TCRdb retains in-frame clones only, with some absent. Of around 19,000 clones listed, 86% are singletons. The sample here was peripheral blood mononuclear cells (PBMCs), taken before the second cycle of nivolumab. The receptors derive from a human donor with classical Hodgkin lymphoma.

This clone was found a few times. This chain links TRBV5-1 with TRBJ2-5; 10 positions agree with TRBD1. The V gene end was trimmed by 5 bases and the J gene end by 2 bases; junction bases not matched to a gene: 3. The CDR3 runs 14 residues. CDR1 and CDR2 from the germline V gene are SGHRS and YFSETQ. The CDR3 protein is CASSPDRGQETQYF. CDR3 bases: TGCGCCAGCAGTCCGGACAGGGGGCAAGAGACCCAGTACTTC.

The V and J genes are TRBV5-4 and TRBJ1-5; D may be TRBD1 (6 bases). Trimming cost V 0 bases and J 3 bases, with 10 bases left between them. Germline CDR1 reads SGHNT; CDR2 reads YYREEE (reference sequence). The CDR3 loop spans 15 amino acids. CDR3 amino acids: CASSLGTVLNQPQHF. CDR3 nucleotides: TGTGCCAGCAGCTTGGGGACAGTGCTCAATCAGCCCCAGCATTTT.

The rearrangement uses TRBV5-1 and TRBJ1-5; D is unresolved. Germline V lookup: CDR1 SGHRS, CDR2 YFSETQ. V lost 3 bases and J lost 0, with 19 bases in between. This CDR3 region has 18 residues. The CDR3 loop reads CASSSSVGKGNSNQPQHF. The CDR3 nucleotides read TGCGCCAGCAGCTCGTCGGTTGGAAAGGGCAATAGCAATCAGCCCCAGCATTTT.

The chain employs TRBV7-9 and TRBJ1-4, with D unclear. The CDR3 covers 15 residues. CDR1 is SEHNR and CDR2 is FQNEAQ in the germline V gene (reference sequence). The V end was cut by 2 bases, the J end by 0 bases, with 7 bases between. Here the CDR3 reads CASSLNHPTNEKLFF. CDR3 DNA sequence: TGTGCCAGCAGCTTAAATCACCCAACTAATGAAAAACTGTTTTTT.

V usage is TRBV19 and J usage is TRBJ2-1; D is ambiguous. V was pared by 3 bases and J by 3 bases, with 12 bases between. The CDR3 sequence is 15 residues long. Germline CDR1 reads LNHDA; CDR2 reads SQIVND (reference sequence). CDR3 amino acids: CASSIAFTSYNEQFF. As DNA, the CDR3 is TGTGCCAGTAGTATCGCTTTCACCAGCTACAATGAGCAGTTCTTC.

This clone occurred a few times. Other DNA sequences in this specimen translate into the identical CDR3. This chain connects TRBV7-9 to TRBJ2-7; perhaps TRBD1 as D (6 bases). Looked up from germline, CDR1 is SEHNR and CDR2 is FQNEAQ (reference sequence). The CDR3 runs to 13 residues. Trimming pared 1 base from V and 6 bases from J, leaving 10 bases between. CDR3 protein: CASSLEGVGEQYF. The CDR3 DNA is TGTGCCAGCAGCTTAGAGGGGGTAGGCGAGCAGTACTTC.

The chain is built from TRBV11-2 and TRBJ2-7; D not resolved. Trimming cost V 1 base and J 6 bases, with 10 bases left between them. Germline V CDR1 and CDR2: SGHAT, FQNNGV. The CDR3 has 13 amino acids. The CDR3 region has the DNA TGTGCCAGCAGCTTAGGATCTGGGCGCGAGCAGTACTTC. It yields the protein CASSLGSGREQYF.

This clone was seen once. The chain couples TRBV2 to TRBJ2-3; 7 bases map to TRBD2. In germline, CDR1 is SNHLY, CDR2 FYNNEI. The V and J ends lost 8 bases and 2 bases, in that order; junction bases with no gene match: 7. This CDR3 contains 14 residues. CDR3 coding DNA: TGTGCCAGCTCCGTCGGGACTACCACAGATACGCAGTATTTT. This gives the protein CASSVGTTTDTQYF.

In nucleotides, the CDR3 is TGTGCCAGCAGCGTCCGTGCCGGGACAGGGTACCCTGAAGCTTTCTTT. Residues: CASSVRAGTGYPEAFF. The chain uses TRBV7-9 and TRBJ1-1; 9 nucleotides agree with TRBD1. Germline V gene sequence: CDR1 SEHNR, CDR2 FQNEAQ (reference sequence). This CDR3 is built from 16 residues. Trimming took 5 bases from V and 6 from J; bases not matched to a gene: 13.

This clone is a singleton in its sample. In nucleotides, the CDR3 is TGTGCCAGTAGTACACTAGCGGTAGAGCATGAGCAGTTCTTC. Residues: CASSTLAVEHEQFF. The V and J genes are TRBV19 and TRBJ2-1, with 8 bases that match TRBD2. CDR1 is LNHDA, CDR2 SQIVND, per germline (reference sequence). The ends lost 4 bases at V and 8 bases at J; junction bases unmatched: 7. This CDR3 has 14 amino acids.